This TCR beta chain was obtained from a study of beta chain features in type 1 diabetes (dated by TCRdb to between 2018 and 2020). Some background on the complete study: Mean age, gender distribution, total cell number and subset yield did not differ between patients and healthy donors. A total of roughly 100 million sorted cells were examined across all samples, and RNA yield correlated strongly with the number of cells per subset. In the study, recently diagnosed type 1 diabetes patients and matched healthy donors were compared on the TCRB repertoires of their sorted circulating CD4+ T cell subsets. Naive and central memory subsets were obtained from all 30 or so donors, but regulatory and stem cell-like memory subsets were isolated from only 8 patients and about eight healthy donors. General conclusions and limits of the study: Because cDNA was sequenced instead of genomic DNA, activated cells with high expression could be over-represented, although the groups did not differ in activation or CD3 levels. In all four CD4+ subsets, TCRB CDR3 length was moderately but significantly shorter in type 1 diabetes patients. Naive, central memory and regulatory TCRB repertoires appeared to be more similar among patients than among healthy donors. Only small numbers of individuals were included in the HLA sub-analyses, which left unresolved whether HLA type had any influence on TCRB rearrangement. Fewer insertions and more nucleotide deletions at VDJ recombination sites were observed in patients with type 1 diabetes, implying thymic rearrangement abnormalities. Shorter templates might be favored by PCR, yet because patient and control samples were amplified and corrected together, any such skew would affect both groups equally.

In the germline V gene (reference sequence), CDR1 corresponds to SGHNT and CDR2 to YYREEE. The V end loses 5 bases and the J end loses 7 bases, and a stretch of 12 bases separates them. From the cysteine up to the phenylalanine, the CDR3 has a length of 13 residues. Just the 39-base CDR3 DNA is kept, in frame starting at base 1. A single peripheral blood draw of around 0.11 L on average was collected from each donor into heparinised tubes. A BD FACSAria II was used to sort naive, central memory, regulatory and stem cell-like memory CD4+ T cells with a panel that included CD45RO, CCR7, CD25, CD127, CD95 and CD27. Purity was above 95% for every sorted population. PBMCs were isolated immediately by Lymphoprep density gradient centrifugation and stained directly without culture. So that batch effects would be minimized, each experiment stained and sorted samples in pairs, pairing one healthy donor with one patient.

The entire isolated RNA was reverse transcribed using the High Capacity cDNA Reverse Transcription Kit, and thus expressed TCRB transcripts were sequenced. Deep immunoSEQ sequencing was performed on naive, central memory and regulatory T cell samples, with an average of approximately 4 million total reads per sample. Sorted cells were lysed in RLT buffer, and RNA was extracted using DNase-treated RNeasy Micro or Mini kits according to cell number. Each cell subset was processed separately to prevent cross-contamination, with patient and healthy donor samples processed together. TCRB sequences were amplified from cDNA with the immunoSEQ multiplex PCR, producing 87-bp fragments spanning the CDR3 region. Sequencing of the amplicons was performed on the Illumina HiSeq platform. The authors' analysis ran thus. Synthetic template baselines were used to correct PCR bias computationally, reads within Hamming distance 2 were collapsed together, and singletons that could not be merged were discarded. By aligning reads against IMGT, V, D and J genes, CDR3 length, and insertions or deletions at six rearrangement sites were assigned. Within each subset, clonotype counts were normalized to sorted cell number, and only after that were true diversity and Gini coefficients computed with the tcR R package. The overlap coefficient, calculated on TCRB nucleotide sequences, was used to measure repertoire sharing. Out-of-frame TCRB sequences from naive cells were analyzed to stand in for the pre-selection repertoire. TCRdb re-hosts the immuneACCESS table, in-frame sequences only. Its copies lack some clones; in the studies checked, an unresolved V gene accounts for under half of them, and the cause for the rest is not known. Clone size and V and J calls were adopted from that table, with D and trimming inferred from the DNA. For this sample there are roughly 500,000 clones; 30% appear just once. The ten largest clones capture around 0.065% of the sample.

In the case of this clone: Its antigen remains undetermined. No clone much larger than this one lies a single base away; base qualities are absent.

The material sequenced was naive CD4+ T cells from blood. This specimen's cell subset or site label, interpreted: true naive CD4+ T cells. The chain uses TRBV5-4 and TRBJ2-2; TRBD2 is perhaps the D gene, given 5 matching bases. This sequence originates from a man aged 18-30 years in good health. The nucleotide sequence is TGTGCCAGCAGTTTACTGGCGGGCGGGGAGCTGTTTTTT. Translated, it gives CASSLLAGGELFF.